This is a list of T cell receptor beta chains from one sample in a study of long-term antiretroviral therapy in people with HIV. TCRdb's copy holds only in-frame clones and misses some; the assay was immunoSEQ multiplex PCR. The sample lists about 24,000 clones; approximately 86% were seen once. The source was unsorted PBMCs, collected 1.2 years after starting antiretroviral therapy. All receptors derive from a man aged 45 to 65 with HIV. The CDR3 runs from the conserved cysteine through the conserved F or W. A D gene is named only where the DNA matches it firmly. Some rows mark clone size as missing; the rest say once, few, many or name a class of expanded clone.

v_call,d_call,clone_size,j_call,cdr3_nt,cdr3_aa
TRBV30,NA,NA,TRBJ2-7,TGTGCCTGGAGTGTAACAGCGGTGGGCTACGAGCAGTACTTC,CAWSVTAVGYEQYF
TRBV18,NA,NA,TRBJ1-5,TGTGCCAGCTCAGACGACATTAGCAATCAGCCCCAGCATTTT,CASSDDISNQPQHF
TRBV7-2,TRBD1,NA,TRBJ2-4,TGTGCCAGCAGCTCATTAATTTACGGGACCGGGACAGGGAAAAACATTCAGTACTTC,CASSSLIYGTGTGKNIQYF
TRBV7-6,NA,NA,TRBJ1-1,TGTGCCAGCAGCGGGACACGGGGCGCTGAAGCTTTCTTT,CASSGTRGAEAFF
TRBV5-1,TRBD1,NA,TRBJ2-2,TGCGCCAGCAGCCCGACCAGGGGGCGCATTGGCGGGGAGCTGTTTTTT,CASSPTRGRIGGELFF
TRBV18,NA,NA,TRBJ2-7,TGTGCCAGCTCACCGAAGCGGTCCTACGAGCAGTACTTC,CASSPKRSYEQYF
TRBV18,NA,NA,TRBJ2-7,TGTGCCAGCTCACCCTCGTCCCTACGAGGGCAGTACTTC,CASSPSSLRGQYF
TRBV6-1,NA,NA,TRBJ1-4,TGTGCCAGCAGTGAGAGGAAAACTAATGAAAAACTGTTTTTT,CASSERKTNEKLFF
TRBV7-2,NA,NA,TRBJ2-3,TGTGCCAGCAGCTTAAATCGGCAAGTCACAGATACGCAGTATTTT,CASSLNRQVTDTQYF
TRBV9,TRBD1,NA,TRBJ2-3,TGTGCCAGCAGCCCTCGTGCGGGTCAGGGGGTAGCGCAGTATTTT,CASSPRAGQGVAQYF
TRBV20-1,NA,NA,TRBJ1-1,TGCAGTGCCAACCCGGAGACTGAAGCTTTCTTT,CSANPETEAFF
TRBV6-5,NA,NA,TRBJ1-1,TGTGCCAGCACCAAAGCCCACCCGAACACTGAAGCTTTCTTT,CASTKAHPNTEAFF
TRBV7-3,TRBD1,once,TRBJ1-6,TGTGCCAGCAGCTTAAAGGGGACAGGGGTCCTCCACTTT,CASSLKGTGVLHF
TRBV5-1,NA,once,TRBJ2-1,TGCGCCAGCAGTCGACAGCTTAGCTCCTACAATGAGCAGTTCTTC,CASSRQLSSYNEQFF
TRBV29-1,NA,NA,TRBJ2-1,TGCAGCGGGTCGGGCCGCAGCTCCTACAATGAGCAGTTCTTC,CSGSGRSSYNEQFF
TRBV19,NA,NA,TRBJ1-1,TGTGCCAGTAGTATCTTCGGTTTCACTGAAGCTTTCTTT,CASSIFGFTEAFF